This T cell receptor beta chain is from a study of response to subunit inactivated influenza vaccine. Overall study results and limits: A suggestion made by the authors is that each seasonal influenza vaccination recruits few new T cells.

Germline values: CDR1 SGHTA, CDR2 FQGNSA. This CDR3 spans 16 amino acids. V was pared by 7 bases and J by 9 bases, with 22 bases between. This clonotype was observed a handful of times. Its antigen remains unidentified. TCRdb ran MiXCR on the RT-PCR reads and lists one entry per CDR3 protein. This table has about 650,000 distinct CDR3 sequences, less than 15% appearing once. The TCR sequence derives from a man between 45 and 60 years old who received an inactivated influenza vaccine. The input for sequencing was PBMCs from blood, taken 14 days before vaccination. The chain recombines TRBV7-2 with TRBJ1-6; D uncertain. For the CDR3, the DNA is TGTGCCAGCACCCCAAGTATCCCGGGTTTAATTTCACCCCTCCACTTT. This codes for CASTPSIPGLISPLHF.